One and the same sample provided the 10 T cell receptor beta chains below, sequenced in a study of shared clonotypes between healthy human individuals. The table came from immunoSEQ multiplex PCR; TCRdb's copy has only in-frame clones and leaves some out. The table shows some 740,000 clones, with over 90% occurring only once. Naive CD8 populations comprised CD45RO-negative cells positively selected for CCR7, excluding terminally differentiated effector memory CD45RA+ cells. Material for sequencing was naive CD8+ T cells sorted from blood. All receptors derive from a man under 40 in good health.

The chain is built from TRBV4-2 and TRBJ1-1; D is perhaps TRBD1 (5 bases). Between the trimmed V and J ends, which lost 0 bases and 2 bases, there was a span of 13 bases. CDR1 LGHNA and CDR2 YNFKEQ come from the germline V gene. This CDR3 is built from 16 residues. CDR3: CASSQDVWGLNTEAFF. The CDR3, as DNA: TGTGCCAGCAGCCAAGATGTCTGGGGCTTAAACACTGAAGCTTTCTTT.

This CDR3 reads CASSISPSYNEQFF. Written as DNA, the CDR3 is TGTGCCAGTAGTATAAGTCCTAGCTACAATGAGCAGTTCTTC. V usage is TRBV19 and J usage is TRBJ2-1; unclear D gene. The CDR3 runs 14 residues. V was trimmed by 2 bases and J by 3 bases, leaving 8 bases between them. Germline assignment: CDR1 LNHDA and CDR2 SQIVND (reference sequence). Looking up the rest from reference TRBV19 and TRBJ2-1 gives the full variable domain: DGGITQSPKYLFRKEGQNVTLSCEQNLNHDAMYWYRQDPGQGLRLIYYSQIVNDFQKGDIAEGYSVSREKKESFPLTVTSAQKNPTAFYLCASSISPSYNEQFFGPGTRLTVL.

Comments on this clone: Other DNA variants within this sample encode the same CDR3. The chain is built from TRBV7-9 and TRBJ1-1, with no clear D. CDR1 and CDR2 from the germline V gene are SEHNR and FQNEAQ (reference sequence). V lost 5 bases to trimming and J lost 1 base, with 8 bases between them. The CDR3 spans 13 residues. The CDR3 region has the DNA TGTGCCAGCAGCGTCACCGGGAACACTGAAGCTTTCTTT. It translates to CASSVTGNTEAFF.

The chain joins TRBV4-2 to TRBJ2-1; TRBD1 matches 8 bases. The CDR3 covers 15 residues. CDR1 is LGHNA and CDR2 is YNFKEQ in the germline V gene. The J segment lost 4 bases and the V segment lost 4 bases, leaving 6 bases of the junction unmatched. The CDR3 sequence: CASSPDRGVYNEQFF. The CDR3 region has the DNA TGTGCCAGCAGCCCCGACAGGGGTGTATACAATGAGCAGTTCTTC.

This clone has just one count. This chain uses TRBV7-9 with TRBJ2-5; the D gene could be TRBD1 or TRBD2 (6 bases each). V shed 1 base and J shed 4 bases, with 13 bases lying between them. CDR3 length: 15 residues. Germline V gives CDR1 SEHNR, CDR2 FQNEAQ (reference sequence). The CDR3 protein is CASSLGGADRETQYF. For the CDR3, the DNA is TGTGCCAGCAGCTTAGGGGGGGCGGATCGAGAGACCCAGTACTTC.

The chain uses TRBV19 and TRBJ1-1; D is perhaps TRBD1 (6 bases). Germline V gene sequence: CDR1 LNHDA, CDR2 SQIVND (reference sequence). The ends were cut back, 2 bases at V and 7 bases at J, with 14 bases in the middle. The CDR3 totals 14 residues. The CDR3 DNA follows: TGTGCCAGTAGTATAATTGGGGGCGGACGTGAAGCTTTCTTT. This codes for CASSIIGGGREAFF.

This chain joins TRBV19 and TRBJ2-1; the D gene is possibly TRBD2 (6 bases). CDR1 is LNHDA and CDR2 is SQIVND in the germline V gene (reference sequence). This CDR3 has 16 residues. V was cut by 1 base and J by 5 bases, with 15 bases left in between. In nucleotides, the CDR3 is TGTGCCAGTAGTATAGCGGTGTGGGGGGTGGACAATGAGCAGTTCTTC. Translating gives CASSIAVWGVDNEQFF.

This chain joins TRBV11-1 and TRBJ1-1; D remains ambiguous. Trimming removed 5 bases from V and 0 bases from J, with 13 bases in between. Germline V gives CDR1 SGHAT, CDR2 FQDESV (reference sequence). The CDR3 sequence is 15 residues long. The CDR3 DNA sequence: TGTGCCAGCAGCCCGCACGCGGGATTGAACACTGAAGCTTTCTTT. Its translation is CASSPHAGLNTEAFF.

This chain connects TRBV11-1 to TRBJ1-1, with 9 positions matching TRBD1. V was clipped by 5 bases and J by 8 bases; unmatched bases: 6. The CDR3 has 13 residues. Germline assignment: CDR1 SGHAT and CDR2 FQDESV (reference sequence). In DNA, the CDR3 is TGTGCCAGCAGCGGGGACAGGGCATTCGAAGCTTTCTTT. Protein sequence: CASSGDRAFEAFF.

A remark on this clone: In the same sample, other DNA sequences code for this CDR3. V usage is TRBV20-1 and J usage is TRBJ2-7; D may match TRBD1 or TRBD2 (5 bases each). Germline loops: CDR1 DFQATT, CDR2 SNEGSKA (reference sequence). CDR3 length: 11 residues. Trimming cost V 6 bases and J 4 bases, with 10 bases left between them. The CDR3 spells CSARGGYEQYF. The DNA of the CDR3 is TGCAGTGCCCGTGGGGGATACGAGCAGTACTTC.